This TCR beta chain was obtained from a study of CD8 T cells in acute hepatitis C reinfection (dated by TCRdb to the early 2020s). With regard to the full study: Both during acute infection and after viral clearance, the study profiled the TCRbeta repertoire of CD8+ T cells that were specific for the HCV NS3-1073 epitope. A few spontaneous resolvers provided paired acute and follow-up samples. The full study reports these points: High diversity was observed in NS3-1073 specific repertoires, and no significant differences in diversity were found between acute resolver, follow-up resolver and acute chronic samples. Some 12 public clonotypes were identified irrespective of outcome, and one of the public clonotypes used V04-02/J02-02. Chronically infected subjects had no follow-up repertoires because NS3-1073 specific cells were too rare to sort. Only the TCRbeta chain was sequenced in bulk, so alphabeta pairing of public clonotypes could not be determined. CDR3 sequences shared with other epitopes were rare, and differing sequencing approaches may have limited exact matching. All groups showed preferential use of the TRBV04 and TRBV06 gene families, a pattern that overrepresentation in the naive pool did not explain.

The FACS-sorted cells had their genomic DNA extracted, and the commercial immunoSEQ service was used to sequence the TCRbeta chains. Per the authors' processing: ImmunoSEQ Analyzer software v3.0 and R v3.5.1 were used to analyze the repertoire data. Only productive rearrangements were analyzed, because any sequences with stop codons or out-of-frame rearrangements were filtered out. The sequencing provider supplied the Simpson diversity, Shannon entropy, CDR3 length and nucleotide addition metrics. Based on frequency, clonotypes were placed into dominant, sub-dominant, low or lowest abundance groups, and clonotypes under 0.1% were left out of most analyses. A CDR3 amino acid clonotype was called public when found in at least two subjects at a cumulative frequency of at least 0.5%. TCRdb took over this immuneACCESS table, retaining in-frame rearrangements with V and J assigned. Such tables are incomplete; in checked studies, under half of the missing clones stem from an unresolved V gene, and the remainder is unexplained. From that table come the V and J calls and clone size; the DNA was used to work out D and trimming. Counted in this sample were approximately 40,000 clones; roughly 88% of them appeared once. Approximately 11% of the sample is held by the ten biggest clonotypes.

A remark on this clone: There is no known antigen for this receptor. Qualities for individual bases were not recorded, and no much larger clone is one base off.

The time point tag for this specimen amounts to: naive CD8 control sorted from an acute-time-point sample. Enrolled in the Montreal Hepatitis C Cohort (HEPCO) in Canada, the donors were people who inject drugs, and these donors were followed every 3 months. Acute primary HCV infection was defined as a positive HCV RNA or antibody test after a negative test within the previous 24 weeks. CD3, CD8 and CD45RO antibodies were used for surface staining, and dead cells were excluded with an aqua fixable dye. Several spontaneous resolvers, defined by HCV RNA clearance within 24 weeks, were included in the cohort. Once thawed from cryostorage, peripheral blood mononuclear cells underwent negative selection via the MACS CD8+ T cell Isolation Kit to obtain CD8+ T cells. Sorting of the cells was done on a BD FACSAria II cell sorter. The germline V gene gives CDR1 as MNHEY and CDR2 as SVGAGI. There are 16 amino acids in the CDR3, from cysteine to phenylalanine inclusive. The read is trimmed to its CDR3 DNA, 48 bases read in frame from base 1. V lost 0 bases and J lost 8 bases, and the count of bases not matched to a germline gene is 8.

What was sequenced was naive CD8+ T cells from PBMCs. Per the publication, the cell subset or site label means: sorted total naive CD45RO-negative CD8+ T cells. The rearranged segments are TRBV6-5 and TRBJ2-1, with 9 junctional bases fitting TRBD1. The clonotype was recovered from a woman younger than 35 who spontaneously cleared hepatitis C infection. The bases are TGTGCCAGCAGTTACTCCCCGGGACAGGGTATCGATGAGCAGTTCTTC. Its translation is CASSYSPGQGIDEQFF.